Each of the 11 T cell receptor beta chains below was sequenced from the same sample in a study of cytomegalovirus exposure and HLA in healthy donors. The PCR had 60 Vbeta and 13 Jbeta primers. Profiled with immunoSEQ multiplex PCR; TCRdb holds only in-frame clones, not every one. The sample has about 90,000 clones; less than 85% are singletons. The specimen was PBMCs. The origin of the receptors is a woman aged 60-75 years in good health and CMV-seropositive.

The table lists this clone with a few counts. The V and J genes are TRBV5-1 and TRBJ2-7; D is uncertain. The V end lost 0 bases, the J end lost 3 bases, and 16 bases lay between the germline ends. CDR1 is SGHRS, CDR2 YFSETQ, per germline. The CDR3 loop spans 16 amino acids. Written as DNA, the CDR3 is TGCGCCAGCAGCTTGGGTGCAGGAATACTTCACTACGAGCAGTACTTC. It is translated as CASSLGAGILHYEQYF.

This clone has more than one count but fewer than ten. At one end, the junction sequence differs from germline, possibly due to a read error. This chain connects TRBV7-9 to TRBJ2-5, with D possibly matching TRBD1 (5 bases). The CDR3 has 16 residues. Germline V gives CDR1 SEHNR, CDR2 FQNEAQ (reference sequence). The CDR3 coding sequence is TGTTCCAGCAGCTTAGAATGGAGCAGGGCAGTGGAGACCCAGTACTTC. This gives the protein CSSSLEWSRAVETQYF. Variable domain in full (rest from reference TRBV7-9 and TRBJ2-5): DTGVSQNPRHKITKRGQNVTFRCDPISEHNRLYWYRQTLGQGPEFLTYFQNEAQLEKSRLLSDRFSAERPKGSFSTLEIQRTEQGDSAMYLCSSSLEWSRAVETQYFGPGTRLLVL.

The rearrangement links TRBV7-9 to TRBJ1-3, with a tentative D call TRBD1 (5 bases). This CDR3 contains 13 residues. Deletions cut 5 bases from V and 6 bases from J, with 11 bases between. Germline V gene sequence: CDR1 SEHNR, CDR2 FQNEAQ (reference sequence). The chain's CDR3 is CASSQGGVNTIYF. Written as DNA, the CDR3 is TGTGCCAGCAGCCAGGGCGGGGTAAACACCATATATTTT.

This clone was observed a handful of times. The chain couples TRBV6-1 to TRBJ2-7; 11 bases match TRBD2. CDR1 MNHNS and CDR2 SASEGT come from the germline V gene. V was pared by 4 bases and J by 4 bases, with 6 bases of the junction left unmatched. The CDR3 runs 15 residues. The CDR3 spells CASSVVTSGSYEQYF. DNA for the CDR3: TGTGCCAGCAGTGTCGTTACTAGCGGGAGTTACGAGCAGTACTTC.

The V gene is TRBV6-6, the J gene TRBJ1-2; 10 positions match TRBD1. The CDR3 is made up of 14 amino acids. J gave up 8 bases and V 6 bases, and 9 bases lay outside the gene matches. The germline V gene encodes CDR1 MNHNY and CDR2 SVGAGI (reference sequence). The CDR3 loop is CASRKTGGGEGYTF. The DNA of the CDR3 is TGTGCCAGCAGAAAGACAGGGGGCGGAGAAGGCTACACCTTC.

The chain links TRBV9 to TRBJ1-1; D unclear. V dropped 4 bases and J dropped 2 bases, with 15 bases sitting between them. Germline V gives CDR1 SGDLS, CDR2 YYNGEE. The CDR3 totals 15 residues. The CDR3 reads CASSPGGRVNTEAFF. The DNA of the CDR3 is TGTGCCAGCAGCCCCGGAGGTAGGGTTAACACTGAAGCTTTCTTT. Together with reference TRBV9 and TRBJ1-1, the CDR3 gives the full variable domain: DSGVTQTPKHLITATGQRVTLRCSPRSGDLSVYWYQQSLDQGLQFLIQYYNGEERAKGNILERFSAQQFPDLHSELNLSSLELGDSALYFCASSPGGRVNTEAFFGQGTRLTVV.

The rearrangement links TRBV4-1 to TRBJ1-2; 7 positions match TRBD1. CDR3 size: 17 residues. CDR1 is MGHRA and CDR2 is YSYEKL in the germline V gene. The J segment lost 2 bases and the V segment lost 0 bases, leaving 9 bases of the junction unmatched. CDR3 amino acids: CASSQDPPGGKNYGYTF. The CDR3 region has the DNA TGCGCCAGCAGCCAAGATCCGCCAGGGGGTAAGAACTATGGCTACACCTTC.

The CDR3 DNA reads as TGTGCCTGGAGTCCCCTCGACAGGGGAGGCAATCAGCCCCAGCATTTT. As protein: CAWSPLDRGGNQPQHF. This chain links TRBV30 with TRBJ1-5, with 8 bases identical to TRBD1. The CDR3 has 16 amino acids. The germline V gene encodes CDR1 GTSNPN and CDR2 SVGIG (reference sequence). V gave up 2 bases and J gave up 2 bases; unmatched junction bases: 8.

This clone was counted a few times. V and J are TRBV6-5 and TRBJ2-5; 9 nucleotides align to TRBD1. CDR1 and CDR2 (germline): MNHEY, SVGAGI. This CDR3 has 13 amino acids. J gave up 2 bases and V 6 bases, and 1 base lay outside the gene matches. Here the CDR3 DNA reads TGTGCCAGCAGGGGGACAGGGCAAGAGACCCAGTACTTC. This translates into CASRGTGQETQYF.

The chain employs TRBV7-9 and TRBJ2-7; 7 positions agree with TRBD1. Trimming took 8 bases from V and 4 from J; bases not matched to a gene: 17. The CDR3 sequence is 16 residues long. Germline assignment: CDR1 SEHNR and CDR2 FQNEAQ (reference sequence). The CDR3 loop reads CASSPYGPGGIYEQYF. In nucleotides, the CDR3 is TGTGCCAGCTCCCCTTATGGCCCAGGGGGAATTTACGAGCAGTACTTC.

The V call is TRBV2, the J call TRBJ1-1, with 10 bases fitting TRBD1. The CDR3 consists of 15 residues. Per the germline V gene, CDR1 is SNHLY and CDR2 is FYNNEI. Trimming at V came to 8 bases and at J to 0 bases, leaving 6 bases not matched to a gene. The CDR3: CASSRDRGMNTEAFF. For the CDR3, the DNA is TGTGCCAGCTCTCGGGACAGGGGAATGAACACTGAAGCTTTCTTT.